The 29 T cell receptor beta chains below all came from one sample that was sequenced in a study of T cell clones after liver transplantation. The repertoire was sequenced with immunoSEQ multiplex PCR; TCRdb's copy has only in-frame clones and lacks some. The sample contains fewer than 85,000 clones, roughly 80% of which appear only once. Specimen: CD4+ T cells from blood, collected at the 22-month timepoint. The receptors originated from a human patient who received a liver transplant. Some of these T cells may belong to the graft donor.

V is TRBV29-1 and J is TRBJ2-6; the D gene could be TRBD1 or TRBD2 (7 bases each). In germline, CDR1 is SQVTM, CDR2 ANQGSEA. Between the trimmed V and J ends, which lost 7 bases and 0 bases, there was a span of 13 bases. The CDR3 spans 15 residues. CDR3 nucleotides: TGCAGCGCCAGGGGGGGCCCCTCTGGGGCCAACGTCCTGACTTTC. Amino acids: CSARGGPSGANVLTF.

A remark on this clone: Different DNA sequences within this sample yield the same CDR3. The rearrangement links TRBV18 to TRBJ1-1, with D possibly TRBD1 on 5 matching bases. Germline values: CDR1 KGHSH, CDR2 LQKENI. The CDR3 is 13 residues long. V was shortened by 3 bases and J by 1 base, with 6 bases between the two germline ends. The CDR3 loop reads CASSPGRNTEAFF. The CDR3 nucleotides are TGTGCCAGCTCACCGGGACGGAACACTGAAGCTTTCTTT.

As to this clone: This same CDR3 is encoded by further DNA sequences in the sample. This chain connects TRBV7-3 to TRBJ2-1; possible D gene TRBD1, 6 bases. Germline V gene data show CDR1 as SGHTA and CDR2 as FQGTGA. The CDR3 runs to 13 residues. V lost 2 bases to trimming and J lost 10 bases, with 12 bases between them. This chain's CDR3 is CASSLEGGREQFF. CDR3 sequence (DNA): TGTGCCAGCAGCTTAGAAGGGGGTCGGGAGCAGTTCTTC.

The V call is TRBV28, the J call TRBJ2-7; D not resolved. Trimming removed 5 bases from V and 4 bases from J, with 9 bases in between. CDR1 is MDHEN and CDR2 is SYDVKM in the germline V gene. The CDR3 length is 12 residues. The CDR3 reads CASSPNGYEQYF. CDR3 nucleotides: TGTGCCAGCAGTCCCAACGGGTACGAGCAGTACTTC.

The chain couples TRBV7-9 to TRBJ2-5, with a possible D match to TRBD2 (7 bases). Per germline, CDR1 SEHNR and CDR2 FQNEAQ (reference sequence). The CDR3 has 14 amino acids. Deletions cut 9 bases from V and 7 bases from J, with 21 bases between. This CDR3 is CASSIAGAVGTQYF. In nucleotides, the CDR3 is TGTGCCAGTTCCATCGCGGGGGCAGTAGGGACCCAGTACTTC.

This clone was counted a few times. The chain links TRBV11-1 to TRBJ2-1, with D possibly being TRBD1 or TRBD2 (5 bases each). The germline V gene has CDR1 SGHAT and CDR2 FQDESV (reference sequence). This CDR3 has 16 amino acids. The ends were cut back, 3 bases at V and 1 base at J, with 13 bases in the middle. This chain's CDR3 is CASSFEGRHSYNEQFF. The CDR3 DNA sequence: TGTGCCAGCAGCTTCGAGGGGAGACATTCCTACAATGAGCAGTTCTTC.

This chain uses TRBV5-1 with TRBJ2-7; D not certain. Looked up from germline, CDR1 is SGHRS and CDR2 is YFSETQ. There are 14 residues in the CDR3. Trimming shortened V by 4 bases and J by 2 bases, and 13 bases separated the two germline ends. In DNA, the CDR3 is TGCGCCAGCAGCCTACACGACTTGACCTACGAGCAGTACTTC. Its translation is CASSLHDLTYEQYF.

The chain joins TRBV5-1 to TRBJ1-3, with unresolved D. Germline CDR1 is SGHRS and CDR2 is YFSETQ. Trimming removed 0 bases from V and 0 bases from J, with 7 bases in between. The CDR3 is 15 residues long. The CDR3: CASSLGQVSGNTIYF. CDR3 in DNA: TGCGCCAGCAGCTTGGGACAAGTCTCTGGAAACACCATATATTTT.

This clone was counted only a few times. The chain joins TRBV11-1 to TRBJ2-1, with TRBD2 matching 7 bases. Germline trimming cut 1 base from V and 7 bases from J; bases unmatched to any gene: 4. Germline values: CDR1 SGHAT, CDR2 FQDESV (reference sequence). There are 14 residues in the CDR3. CDR3 sequence: CASSLEAGANEQFF. CDR3 in DNA: TGTGCCAGCAGCTTAGAGGCGGGAGCAAATGAGCAGTTCTTC.

The V gene is TRBV4-1, the J gene TRBJ2-3; 10 bases line up with TRBD2. V dropped 5 bases and J dropped 4; count of bases not matched to a gene: 15. Per germline, CDR1 MGHRA and CDR2 YSYEKL. The CDR3 totals 18 residues. The CDR3 here is CASSASGGIWVLADTQYF. In DNA, the CDR3 is TGCGCCAGCAGCGCTAGCGGGGGAATCTGGGTTCTGGCAGATACGCAGTATTTT.

V and J are TRBV6-1 and TRBJ2-5; D ambiguous. V lost 3 bases, J lost 4 bases, and 9 bases lay in between. CDR1 and CDR2 from the germline V gene are MNHNS and SASEGT. The CDR3 is 13 residues long. For the CDR3, the DNA is TGTGCCAGCAGTGACAGGATTCTAGAGACCCAGTACTTC. Its protein is CASSDRILETQYF.

In this sample, this clone turned up a few times. The rearrangement joins TRBV28 to TRBJ2-3; no reliable D call. The germline V gene has CDR1 MDHEN and CDR2 SYDVKM. V was pared by 7 bases and J by 2 bases, with 10 bases between. This CDR3 is built from 13 residues. The CDR3 nucleotides are TGTGCCAGCAAAGACGGAACCACAGATACGCAGTATTTT. Translated: CASKDGTTDTQYF.

This rearrangement joins TRBV7-2 to TRBJ2-2; 7 bases align to TRBD2. Germline CDR1 SGHTA, CDR2 FQGNSA. V dropped 5 bases and J dropped 0; count of bases not matched to a gene: 6. The CDR3 extends over 16 amino acids. The CDR3 nucleotides are TGTGCCAGCAGCCCTTTAGCGGGCCCGAACACCGGGGAGCTGTTTTTT. Its translation: CASSPLAGPNTGELFF.

The chain carries TRBV6-5 and TRBJ1-1, with D unresolved. Germline CDR1 and CDR2: MNHEY and SVGAGI. The length of the CDR3 is 13 residues. The germline V and J ends were trimmed by 6 bases and 1 base, with 9 bases remaining between them. The CDR3 nucleotides are TGTGCCAGCAGCCCTTATCAGAACACTGAAGCTTTCTTT. It codes for CASSPYQNTEAFF.

The chain joins TRBV7-3 to TRBJ2-1; 8 nucleotides match TRBD1. Trimming removed 5 bases from V and 8 bases from J; junction bases left unmatched: 8. Per germline, CDR1 SGHTA and CDR2 FQGTGA. This CDR3 region has 14 residues. Here the CDR3 DNA reads TGTGCCAGCAGCGTAAACAGGGGGAGCGATGAGCAGTTCTTC. This translates into CASSVNRGSDEQFF.

The genes are TRBV2 and TRBJ1-2; 7 bases agree with TRBD1. J lost 4 bases, V lost 8 bases, and 7 bases had no gene match. This CDR3 spans 13 amino acids. CDR1 is SNHLY and CDR2 is FYNNEI in the germline V gene. The CDR3 sequence: CASASRGIYGYTF. As DNA, the CDR3 is TGTGCCAGCGCCTCCAGGGGGATCTATGGCTACACCTTC. The variable domain in full, completed from reference TRBV2 and TRBJ1-2, reads EPEVTQTPSHQVTQMGQEVILRCVPISNHLYFYWYRQILGQKVEFLVSFYNNEISEKSEIFDDQFSVERPDGSNFTLKIRSTKLEDSAMYFCASASRGIYGYTFGSGTRLTVV.

This clone was recorded once. This sequence joins TRBV5-1 and TRBJ2-2; the D gene is possibly TRBD2 (6 bases). V was clipped by 2 bases and J by 2 bases, with 10 bases between them. The CDR3 covers 15 residues. The germline CDR1 and CDR2 sequences are SGHRS and YFSETQ. The CDR3 region is CASSFGSGNTGELFF. The CDR3 DNA is TGCGCCAGCAGCTTTGGTAGCGGTAACACCGGGGAGCTGTTTTTT.

The V call is TRBV19, the J call TRBJ1-5; D ambiguous. Trimming shortened V by 2 bases and J by 0 bases, and 11 bases separated the two germline ends. Germline V gene lookup returns CDR1 LNHDA and CDR2 SQIVND (reference sequence). The CDR3 sequence is 16 residues long. The CDR3 is CASSIRSPRSNQPQHF. CDR3 coding DNA: TGTGCCAGTAGTATACGATCTCCGCGTAGCAATCAGCCCCAGCATTTT.

The sample holds one count of this clone. The gene calls are TRBV9 and TRBJ1-1, with D maybe TRBD1 (5 bases). Per the germline V gene, CDR1 is SGDLS and CDR2 is YYNGEE. Deletions cut 4 bases from V and 5 bases from J, with 15 bases between. The CDR3 totals 14 residues. CDR3 DNA: TGTGCCAGCAGCCCCCCCGGGGCGGATACTGAAGCTTTCTTT. Amino acid sequence: CASSPPGADTEAFF.

The chain has TRBV7-2 and TRBJ2-7, with 10 nucleotides matching TRBD2. Trimming cost V 5 bases and J 2 bases; bases outside gene matches: 6. Germline V gene lookup returns CDR1 SGHTA and CDR2 FQGNSA. The CDR3 runs 15 residues. CDR3 in amino acids: CASSPSGSPPYEQYF. Here the CDR3 DNA reads TGTGCCAGCAGCCCTAGCGGGAGCCCCCCCTACGAGCAGTACTTC.

This clone was counted once. The J gene is TRBJ2-5, the V gene TRBV18; 7 bases align to TRBD1. The CDR3 has 14 residues. Germline V gene sequence: CDR1 KGHSH, CDR2 LQKENI. The V segment lost 2 bases and the J segment 2 bases; nucleotides outside the gene matches: 2. CDR3 nucleotide sequence: TGTGCCAGCTCACCAACAGGGGTACAAGAGACCCAGTACTTC. It is translated as CASSPTGVQETQYF.

This chain connects TRBV5-1 to TRBJ2-1; 10 bases map to TRBD2. There are 17 residues in the CDR3. Trimming took 4 bases from V and 2 from J; bases not matched to a gene: 9. Germline lookup yields CDR1 SGHRS and CDR2 YFSETQ. The CDR3 is CASSLLAGYRTYNEQFF. The CDR3 bases are TGCGCCAGCAGCCTACTAGCGGGGTATAGGACCTACAATGAGCAGTTCTTC.

The chain is built from TRBV19 and TRBJ2-1; 7 bases line up with TRBD1. This CDR3 is 17 amino acids long. Germline V CDR1 and CDR2: LNHDA, SQIVND (reference sequence). V was pared by 5 bases and J by 0 bases, with 10 bases of the junction left unmatched. The CDR3 here is CASSPQAGGFSYNEQFF. CDR3 bases: TGTGCCAGTAGTCCGCAGGCAGGGGGATTCTCCTACAATGAGCAGTTCTTC. The full variable domain, with the rest looked up from reference TRBV19 and TRBJ2-1, is DGGITQSPKYLFRKEGQNVTLSCEQNLNHDAMYWYRQDPGQGLRLIYYSQIVNDFQKGDIAEGYSVSREKKESFPLTVTSAQKNPTAFYLCASSPQAGGFSYNEQFFGPGTRLTVL.

The gene calls are TRBV19 and TRBJ1-3; 7 bases align to TRBD1. The V and J ends lost 2 bases and 3 bases, in that order; junction bases with no gene match: 4. The germline gives CDR1 LNHDA, CDR2 SQIVND (reference sequence). The CDR3 totals 15 residues. The CDR3 is CASSITRDSGNTIYF. The CDR3 nucleotides read TGTGCCAGTAGTATAACCCGGGACAGTGGAAACACCATATATTTT.

This chain links TRBV7-2 with TRBJ2-5, with D possibly being TRBD2 (5 bases). Between the trimmed V and J ends, which lost 5 bases and 4 bases, there was a span of 23 bases. The germline gives CDR1 SGHTA, CDR2 FQGNSA. The CDR3 has 17 amino acids. The CDR3 DNA reads TGTGCCAGCAGCCCGAAGGCTAGGTGGGGAGCCGGAGAGACCCAGTACTTC. As protein: CASSPKARWGAGETQYF.

This clone was seen a single time. This sequence joins TRBV14 and TRBJ2-5; D is unresolved. Trimming shortened V by 8 bases and J by 3 bases, and 16 bases separated the two germline ends. Germline loops: CDR1 SGHDN, CDR2 FVKESK. The CDR3 covers 14 residues. CDR3 sequence (DNA): TGTGCCAGCGGTAACCTCGGACGGAAAGAGACCCAGTACTTC. This codes for CASGNLGRKETQYF.

The CDR3 DNA reads TGTGCCAGCAGTTTGTCAACGGGATATGGCTACACCTTC. This codes for CASSLSTGYGYTF. V usage is TRBV6-1 and J usage is TRBJ1-2; no clear D. The germline gives CDR1 MNHNS, CDR2 SASEGT. The CDR3 is 13 residues long. Trimming cost V 5 bases and J 5 bases, with 12 bases left between them.

J is TRBJ1-3 and V is TRBV7-2; a weak D match, TRBD1 (5 bases). Germline lookup yields CDR1 SGHTA and CDR2 FQGNSA. Trimming took 3 bases from V and 1 from J, leaving 13 bases between them. The CDR3 is made up of 16 amino acids. CDR3 DNA sequence: TGTGCCAGCAGCTTTTCCCGAGGGGTATCTGGAAACACCATATATTTT. It specifies CASSFSRGVSGNTIYF. The variable domain in full, with the rest retrieved from reference TRBV7-2 and TRBJ1-3, is GAGVSQSPSNKVTEKGKDVELRCDPISGHTALYWYRQSLGQGLEFLIYFQGNSAPDKSGLPSDRFSAERTGGSVSTLTIQRTQQEDSAVYLCASSFSRGVSGNTIYFGEGSWLTVV.

The CDR3 region has the DNA TGTGCCAGCAGTTCCATCAGCGGGAGGGCCTGGGATACGCAGTATTTT. The encoded protein is CASSSISGRAWDTQYF. J is TRBJ2-3 and V is TRBV28, with 10 nucleotides matching TRBD2. The CDR3 is 16 amino acids. The germline gives CDR1 MDHEN, CDR2 SYDVKM. The J segment lost 6 bases and the V segment lost 4 bases, leaving 10 bases of the junction unmatched. The whole variable domain, filled in from reference TRBV28 and TRBJ2-3, reads DVKVTQSSRYLVKRTGEKVFLECVQDMDHENMFWYRQDPGLGLRLIYFSYDVKMKEKGDIPEGYSVSREKKERFSLILESASTNQTSMYLCASSSISGRAWDTQYFGPGTRLTVL.